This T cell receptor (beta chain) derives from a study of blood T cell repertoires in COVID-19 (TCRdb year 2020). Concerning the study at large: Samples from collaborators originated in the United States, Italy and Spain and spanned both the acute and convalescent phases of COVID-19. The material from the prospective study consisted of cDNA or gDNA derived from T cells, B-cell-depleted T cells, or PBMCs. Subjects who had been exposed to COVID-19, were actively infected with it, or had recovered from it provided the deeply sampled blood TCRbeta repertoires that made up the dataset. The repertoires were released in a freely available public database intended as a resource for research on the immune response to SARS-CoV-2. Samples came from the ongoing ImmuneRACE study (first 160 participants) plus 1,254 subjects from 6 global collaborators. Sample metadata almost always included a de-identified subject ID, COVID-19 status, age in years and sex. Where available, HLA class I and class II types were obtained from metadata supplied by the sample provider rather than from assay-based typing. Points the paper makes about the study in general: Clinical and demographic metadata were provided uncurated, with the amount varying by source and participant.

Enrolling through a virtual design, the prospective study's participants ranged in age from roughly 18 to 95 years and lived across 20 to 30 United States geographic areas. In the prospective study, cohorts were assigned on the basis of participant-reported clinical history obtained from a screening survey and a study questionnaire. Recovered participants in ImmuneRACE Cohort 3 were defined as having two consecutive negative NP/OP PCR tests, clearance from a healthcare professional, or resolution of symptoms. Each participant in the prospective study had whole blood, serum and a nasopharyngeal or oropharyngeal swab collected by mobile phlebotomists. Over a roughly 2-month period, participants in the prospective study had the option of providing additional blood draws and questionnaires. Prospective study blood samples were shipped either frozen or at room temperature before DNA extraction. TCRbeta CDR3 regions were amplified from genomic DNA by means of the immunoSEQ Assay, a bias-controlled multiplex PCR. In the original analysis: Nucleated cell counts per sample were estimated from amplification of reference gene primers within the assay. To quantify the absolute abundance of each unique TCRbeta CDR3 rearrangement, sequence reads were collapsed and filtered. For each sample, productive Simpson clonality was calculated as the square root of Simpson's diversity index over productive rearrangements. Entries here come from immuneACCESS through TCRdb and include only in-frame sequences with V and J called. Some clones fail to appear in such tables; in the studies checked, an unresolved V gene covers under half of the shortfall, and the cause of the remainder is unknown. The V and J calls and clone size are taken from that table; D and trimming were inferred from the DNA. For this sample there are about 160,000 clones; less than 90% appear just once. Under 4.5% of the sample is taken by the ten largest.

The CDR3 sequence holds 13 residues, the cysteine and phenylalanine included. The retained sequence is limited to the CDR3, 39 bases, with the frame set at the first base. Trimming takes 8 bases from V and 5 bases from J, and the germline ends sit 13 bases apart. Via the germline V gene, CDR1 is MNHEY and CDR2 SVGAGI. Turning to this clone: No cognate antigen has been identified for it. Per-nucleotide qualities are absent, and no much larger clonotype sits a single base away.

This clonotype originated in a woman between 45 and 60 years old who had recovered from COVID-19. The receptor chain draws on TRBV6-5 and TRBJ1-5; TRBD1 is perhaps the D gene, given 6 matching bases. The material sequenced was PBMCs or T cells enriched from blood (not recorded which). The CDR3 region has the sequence CASSTGWDQPQHF. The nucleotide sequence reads TGTGCCAGCTCCACAGGGTGGGATCAGCCCCAGCATTTT.